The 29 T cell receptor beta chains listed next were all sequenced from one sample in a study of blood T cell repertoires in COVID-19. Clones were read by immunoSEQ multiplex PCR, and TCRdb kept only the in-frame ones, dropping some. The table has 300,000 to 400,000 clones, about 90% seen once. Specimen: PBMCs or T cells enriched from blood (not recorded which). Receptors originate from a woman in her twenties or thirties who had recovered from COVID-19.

Written as DNA, the CDR3 is TGTGCCAGCAGTGGGGAGGGAACGGGCGAGCAGTACTTC. It is translated as CASSGEGTGEQYF. The rearrangement links TRBV9 to TRBJ2-7, with 7 nucleotides matching TRBD2. The CDR3 has 13 residues. Looked up from germline, CDR1 is SGDLS and CDR2 is YYNGEE. Unmatched junction bases numbered 8, after V lost 5 bases and J lost 6 bases.

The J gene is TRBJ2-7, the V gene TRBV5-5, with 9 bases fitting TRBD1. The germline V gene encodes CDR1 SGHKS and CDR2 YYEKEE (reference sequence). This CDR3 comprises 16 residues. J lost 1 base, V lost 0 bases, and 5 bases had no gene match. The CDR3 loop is CASSLAGTGISYEQYF. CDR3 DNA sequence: TGTGCCAGCAGCTTGGCCGGGACAGGGATTTCCTACGAGCAGTACTTC.

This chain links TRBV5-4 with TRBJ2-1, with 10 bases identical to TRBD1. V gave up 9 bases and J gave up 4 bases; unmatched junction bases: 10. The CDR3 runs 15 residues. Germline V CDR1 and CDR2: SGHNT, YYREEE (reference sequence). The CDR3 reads CAILRPGQGYNEQFF. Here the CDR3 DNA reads TGTGCCATCCTGCGCCCGGGACAGGGGTACAATGAGCAGTTCTTC.

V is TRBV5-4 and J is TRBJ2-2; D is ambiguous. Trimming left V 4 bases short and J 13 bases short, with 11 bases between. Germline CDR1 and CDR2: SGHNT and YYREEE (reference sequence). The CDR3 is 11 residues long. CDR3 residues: CASSPGGALFF. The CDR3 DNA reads TGTGCCAGCAGCCCCGGCGGAGCGCTGTTTTTT.

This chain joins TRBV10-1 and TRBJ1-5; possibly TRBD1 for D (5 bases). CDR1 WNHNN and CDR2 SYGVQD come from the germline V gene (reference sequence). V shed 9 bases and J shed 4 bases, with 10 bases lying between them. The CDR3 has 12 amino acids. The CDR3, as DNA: TGCGCCAGTCAGGGATTGAATCAGCCCCAGCATTTT. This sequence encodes CASQGLNQPQHF.

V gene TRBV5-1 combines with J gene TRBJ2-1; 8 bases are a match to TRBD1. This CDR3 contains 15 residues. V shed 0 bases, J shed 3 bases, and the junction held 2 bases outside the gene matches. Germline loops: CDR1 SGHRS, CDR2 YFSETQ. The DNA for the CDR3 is TGCGCCAGCAGCTTGGGGACAGGGTACTACAATGAGCAGTTCTTC. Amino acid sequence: CASSLGTGYYNEQFF.

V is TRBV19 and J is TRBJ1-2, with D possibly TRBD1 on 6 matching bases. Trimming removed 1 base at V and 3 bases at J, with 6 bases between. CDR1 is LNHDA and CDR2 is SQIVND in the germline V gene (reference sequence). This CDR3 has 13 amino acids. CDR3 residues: CASSIAGDYGYTF. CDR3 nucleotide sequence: TGTGCCAGTAGTATAGCAGGGGACTATGGCTACACCTTC.

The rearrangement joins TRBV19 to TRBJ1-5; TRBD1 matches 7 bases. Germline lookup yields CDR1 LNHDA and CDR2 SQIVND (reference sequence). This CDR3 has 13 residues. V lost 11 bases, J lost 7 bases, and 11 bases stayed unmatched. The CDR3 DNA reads TGTGCCGGGGGCGGACAGGAGGGGCAGCCCCAGCATTTT. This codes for CAGGGQEGQPQHF.

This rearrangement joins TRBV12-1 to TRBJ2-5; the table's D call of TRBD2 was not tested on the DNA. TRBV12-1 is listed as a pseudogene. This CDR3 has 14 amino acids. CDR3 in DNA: TGTGCCAGCAGCTTTCACTGTGTTCGCCAGACCCAGTACTTC. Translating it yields CASSFHCVRQTQYF.

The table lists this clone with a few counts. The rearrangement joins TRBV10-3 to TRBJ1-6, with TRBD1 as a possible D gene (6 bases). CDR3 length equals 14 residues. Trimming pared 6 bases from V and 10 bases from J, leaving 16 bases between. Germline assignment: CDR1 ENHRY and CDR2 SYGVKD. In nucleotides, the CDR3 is TGTGCCATCAGCCGACAGGACGCCTCGTCACCCCTCCACTTT. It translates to CAISRQDASSPLHF.

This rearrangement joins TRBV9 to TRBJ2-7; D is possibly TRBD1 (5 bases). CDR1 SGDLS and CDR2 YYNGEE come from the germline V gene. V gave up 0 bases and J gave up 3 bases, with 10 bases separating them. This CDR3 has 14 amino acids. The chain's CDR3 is CASSVAPGIYEQYF. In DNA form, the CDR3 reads TGTGCCAGCAGCGTAGCTCCAGGGATCTACGAGCAGTACTTC.

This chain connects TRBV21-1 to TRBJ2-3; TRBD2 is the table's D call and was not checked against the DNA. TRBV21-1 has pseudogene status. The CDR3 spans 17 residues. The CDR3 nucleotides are TGTGCCAGCAGATCCCATGGGGGCCTAGCGGGGGCAGATACGCAGTATTTT. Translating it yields CASRSHGGLAGADTQYF.

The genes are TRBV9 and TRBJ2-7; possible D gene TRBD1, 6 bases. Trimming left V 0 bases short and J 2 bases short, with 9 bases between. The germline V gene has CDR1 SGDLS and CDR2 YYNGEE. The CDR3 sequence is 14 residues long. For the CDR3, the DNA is TGTGCCAGCAGCGTAGTTGAGGGGGCCTACGAGCAGTACTTC. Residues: CASSVVEGAYEQYF.

DNA for the CDR3: TGTGCCAGCAGCTTACGGGCGGGGGGGCCAGATGAGCAGTTCTTC. It translates to CASSLRAGGPDEQFF. The gene calls are TRBV7-6 and TRBJ2-1, with TRBD2 matching 9 bases. V gave up 2 bases and J gave up 8 bases; unmatched junction bases: 7. The CDR3 consists of 15 residues. Looked up from germline, CDR1 is SGHVS and CDR2 is FNYEAQ.

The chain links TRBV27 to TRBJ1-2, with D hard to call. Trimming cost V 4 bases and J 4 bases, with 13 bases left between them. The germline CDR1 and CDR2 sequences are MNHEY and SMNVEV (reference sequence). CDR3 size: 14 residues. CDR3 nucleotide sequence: TGTGCCAGCAGTTCCCGACTCTCTTCCTATGGCTACACCTTC. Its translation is CASSSRLSSYGYTF.

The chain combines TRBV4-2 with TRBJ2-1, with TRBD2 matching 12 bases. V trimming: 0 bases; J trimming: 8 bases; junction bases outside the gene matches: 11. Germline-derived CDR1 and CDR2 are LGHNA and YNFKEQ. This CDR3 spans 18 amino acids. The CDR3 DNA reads TGTGCCAGCAGCCAAGATCTGACTAGCGGGGGCCGGGGAGATGAGCAGTTCTTC. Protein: CASSQDLTSGGRGDEQFF.

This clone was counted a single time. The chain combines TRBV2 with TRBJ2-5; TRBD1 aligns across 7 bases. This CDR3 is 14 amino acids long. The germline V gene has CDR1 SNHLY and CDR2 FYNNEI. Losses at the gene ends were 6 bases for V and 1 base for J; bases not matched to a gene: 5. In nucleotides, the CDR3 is TGTGCCAGCAGAAGGACAGGTCTCCAAGAGACCCAGTACTTC. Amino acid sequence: CASRRTGLQETQYF.

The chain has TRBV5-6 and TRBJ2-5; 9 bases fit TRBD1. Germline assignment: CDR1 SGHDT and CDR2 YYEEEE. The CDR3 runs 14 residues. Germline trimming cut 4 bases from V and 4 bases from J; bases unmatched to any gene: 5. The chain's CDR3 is CASSRPDRGETQYF. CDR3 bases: TGTGCCAGCAGCCGACCGGACAGGGGAGAGACCCAGTACTTC.

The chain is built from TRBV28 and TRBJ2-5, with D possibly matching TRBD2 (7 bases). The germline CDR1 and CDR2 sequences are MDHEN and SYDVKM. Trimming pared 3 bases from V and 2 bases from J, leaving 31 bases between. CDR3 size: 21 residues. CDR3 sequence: CASSLIGMGGWETGPQETQYF. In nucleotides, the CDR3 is TGTGCCAGCAGTTTGATCGGAATGGGAGGGTGGGAGACAGGCCCTCAAGAGACCCAGTACTTC. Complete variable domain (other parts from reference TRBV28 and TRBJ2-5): DVKVTQSSRYLVKRTGEKVFLECVQDMDHENMFWYRQDPGLGLRLIYFSYDVKMKEKGDIPEGYSVSREKKERFSLILESASTNQTSMYLCASSLIGMGGWETGPQETQYFGPGTRLLVL.

CDR3 bases: TGTGCCAGCAGCCAAGAGAGCTTCGCAGGGGGTGACTATGGCTACACCTTC. Translating gives CASSQESFAGGDYGYTF. The chain uses TRBV14 and TRBJ1-2, with TRBD1 matching over 7 bases. The CDR3 totals 17 residues. The V segment lost 0 bases and the J segment 3 bases; nucleotides outside the gene matches: 10. Germline CDR1 is SGHDN and CDR2 is FVKESK.

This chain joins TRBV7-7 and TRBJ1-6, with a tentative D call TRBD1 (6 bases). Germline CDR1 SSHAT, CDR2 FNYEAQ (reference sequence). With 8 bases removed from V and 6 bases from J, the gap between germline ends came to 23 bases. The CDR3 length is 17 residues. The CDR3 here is CASPPVAPRGGNSPLHF. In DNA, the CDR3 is TGTGCCAGCCCCCCGGTGGCTCCCAGGGGTGGTAATTCACCCCTCCACTTT.

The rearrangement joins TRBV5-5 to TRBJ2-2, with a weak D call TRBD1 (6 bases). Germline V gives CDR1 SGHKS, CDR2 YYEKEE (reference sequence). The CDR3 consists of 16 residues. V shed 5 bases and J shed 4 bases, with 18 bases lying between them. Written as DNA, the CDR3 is TGTGCCAGCAGTTTTCCGAGGACAGCGACCACCGGGGAGCTGTTTTTT. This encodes CASSFPRTATTGELFF.

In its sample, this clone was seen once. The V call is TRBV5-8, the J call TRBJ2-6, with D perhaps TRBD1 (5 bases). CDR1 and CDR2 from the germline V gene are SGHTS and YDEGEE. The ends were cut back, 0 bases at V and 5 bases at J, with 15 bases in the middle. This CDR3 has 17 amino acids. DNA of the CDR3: TGTGCCAGCAGCTTGGCTCTCTCGGCAGGGAGGGCCAACGTCCTGACTTTC. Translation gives CASSLALSAGRANVLTF.

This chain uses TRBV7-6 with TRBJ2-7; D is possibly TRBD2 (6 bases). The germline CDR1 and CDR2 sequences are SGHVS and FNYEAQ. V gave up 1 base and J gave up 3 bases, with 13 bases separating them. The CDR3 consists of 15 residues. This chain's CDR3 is CASSLGVAEGYEQYF. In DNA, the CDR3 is TGTGCCAGCAGCTTAGGAGTGGCGGAGGGCTACGAGCAGTACTTC. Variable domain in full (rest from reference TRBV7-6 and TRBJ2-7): GAGVSQSPRYKVTKRGQDVALRCDPISGHVSLYWYRQALGQGPEFLTYFNYEAQQDKSGLPNDRFSAERPEGSISTLTIQRTEQRDSAMYRCASSLGVAEGYEQYFGPGTRLTVT.

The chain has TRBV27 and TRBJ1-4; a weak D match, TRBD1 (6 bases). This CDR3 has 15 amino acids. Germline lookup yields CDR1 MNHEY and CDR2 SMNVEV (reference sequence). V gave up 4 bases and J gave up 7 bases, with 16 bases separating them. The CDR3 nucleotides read TGTGCCAGCAGTTCCCCTCAGGGGAACATTGAAAAACTGTTTTTT. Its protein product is CASSSPQGNIEKLFF. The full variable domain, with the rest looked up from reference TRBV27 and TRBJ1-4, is EAQVTQNPRYLITVTGKKLTVTCSQNMNHEYMSWYRQDPGLGLRQIYYSMNVEVTDKGDVPEGYKVSRKEKRNFPLILESPSPNQTSLYFCASSSPQGNIEKLFFGSGTQLSVL.

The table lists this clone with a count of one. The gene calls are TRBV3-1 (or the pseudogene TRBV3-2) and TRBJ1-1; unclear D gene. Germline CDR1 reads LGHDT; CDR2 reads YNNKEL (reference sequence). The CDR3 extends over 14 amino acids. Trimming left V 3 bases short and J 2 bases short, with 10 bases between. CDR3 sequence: CASSQSEYNTEAFF. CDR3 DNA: TGTGCCAGCAGCCAGAGTGAGTACAACACTGAAGCTTTCTTT.

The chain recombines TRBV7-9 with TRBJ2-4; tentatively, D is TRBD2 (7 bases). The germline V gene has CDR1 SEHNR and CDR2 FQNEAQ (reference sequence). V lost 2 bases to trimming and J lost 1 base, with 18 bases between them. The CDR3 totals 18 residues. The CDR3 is CASSLPPAGAGAKNIQYF. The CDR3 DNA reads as TGTGCCAGCAGCTTACCCCCGGCGGGGGCGGGGGCCAAAAACATTCAGTACTTC.

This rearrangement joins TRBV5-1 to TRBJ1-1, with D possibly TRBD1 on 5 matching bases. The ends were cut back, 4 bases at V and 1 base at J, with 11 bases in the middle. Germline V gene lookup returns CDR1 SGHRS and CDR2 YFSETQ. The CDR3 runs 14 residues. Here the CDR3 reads CASSPSRGNTEAFF. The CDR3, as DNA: TGCGCCAGCAGCCCGTCTAGGGGGAACACTGAAGCTTTCTTT.

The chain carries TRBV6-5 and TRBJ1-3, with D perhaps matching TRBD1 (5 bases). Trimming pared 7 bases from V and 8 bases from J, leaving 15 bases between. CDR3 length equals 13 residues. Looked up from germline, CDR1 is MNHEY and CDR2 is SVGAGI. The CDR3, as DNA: TGTGCCAGCATGGACCAAGGGGTGGACACCATATATTTT. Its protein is CASMDQGVDTIYF.